This TCR beta chain was identified in a study of CXCR3-negative and CXCR3-positive naive CD8 T cells (dated by TCRdb to 2018 to 2020). For the wider study: In total, about 135 million TRB reads were obtained, which works out to roughly 1.5 +/- 0.3 million reads per library. The diversity and physicochemical repertoire analyses included about a dozen donors pooled from two independent experiments. The TRBV-TRBJ cluster analysis covered naive subsets from about 5 donors and memory cells from 3 donors.

The germline V gene (reference sequence) gives CDR1 as MNHEY and CDR2 as SMNVEV. The CDR3, cysteine through phenylalanine, is 16 amino acids long. A DNA sequence was not provided. Each CD8+ T cell subset was flow-sorted in triplicate, with 300,000 or so cells per subset placed directly into RLT lysis buffer. To keep memory contaminants out, a stringent definition of naive CD8+ T cells was applied: CD45RO-CCR7+CD27+CD95-. Peripheral blood mononuclear cells were isolated from buffy coats by standard density gradient centrifugation. A FACSAria III was used to flow-sort naive CXCR3-negative and CXCR3-positive CD8+ T cells. Total RNA was extracted from sorted cells using an RNeasy Mini Kit. Comments on this clonotype: Its antigen is still unknown.

The sample was run on a NextSeq 550. The Human TCR Profiling Kit (MiLaboratory) was used to prepare UMI-labeled 5' RACE TRB cDNA libraries. The full amount of extracted RNA was used for cDNA synthesis, and the full amount of resulting cDNA was used for PCR amplification. The libraries were made side by side, with each library going through the same number of PCR cycles. In the authors' own workflow: MIGEC and MiXCR extracted about 54,000 +/- 9,700 unique UMI-labeled TRB cDNA molecules per library, requiring at least two reads per UMI. Each library averaged roughly 36,000 +/- 9,600 functional in-frame TRB CDR3 nucleotide clonotypes without stop codons. After downsampling to 5000 UMI-labeled TRB molecules per sample, diversity metrics such as normalized Shannon-Wiener and Chao1 were calculated in VDJtools. Clonotype-size-weighted physicochemical properties of the central five CDR3 residues (interaction energy, strength, volume and Kidera factor 4) were computed in VDJtools. Once TCRdb had reprocessed the reads, it stored one entry per CDR3 protein sequence and supplied no DNA. Clone size and V and J calls follow TCRdb, not the original study. The table for this sample lists around 140,000 distinct CDR3 sequences. The ten biggest clones cover nearly 0.5% of the sample.

General study outcomes and caveats: Within the same donor, TRBV-TRBJ usage looked similar between naive CXCR3-negative and CXCR3-positive cells, but memory cells had distinct patterns. Surface CD5, linked to self-reactivity in mice, was comparable between naive subsets; TCR interaction strength was therefore also inferred from TRB CDR3 physicochemical properties. Compared with CXCR3-negative naive cells, CXCR3-positive naive cells had TRB CDR3s with higher hydrophobicity (lower Kidera factor 4), lower energy, and higher strength and volume indices. Both naive subsets had comparably high repertoire diversity, while memory CD8+ T cells had much lower repertoire diversity. Freshly isolated PBMCs were used for most assays because CXCR3 expression partially decreased after cryopreservation.

Input material: naive CXCR3- CD8+ T cells from blood. The sample's cell subset or site label, in plain terms: CD45RO-CCR7+CD27+CD95- naive CD8+ T cells lacking CXCR3 (TNR3-). The sequence is built from TRBV27 and TRBJ2-1; TCRdb reports TRBD1, a call that lacks DNA to check it against. This TCR derives from a human donor in good health. Some clones in this sample may be carry-over from other donors' samples. The CDR3 reads as follows: CASSLLGGSSYNEQFF.